This is a list of T cell receptor beta chains from one sample in a study of blood T cells in healthy people across ages. Via MiXCR, TCRdb re-called the 5' RACE reads, giving one row per CDR3 protein. The repertoire consists of about 730,000 distinct CDR3 sequences, with about 40% occurring once and the leading ten covering around 20%. Sequencing input: blood. The source is a woman between 55 and 75 years old in good health. CDR3s include the opening cysteine and the closing phenylalanine or tryptophan.

TRBV6-4 | CASSDRRRGGVSYEQYF
TRBV19 | CASSIEGGRDTQYF
TRBV28 | CASSPLTGRETQYF
TRBV5-6 | CASSHSLHDGYTF
TRBV20-1 | CSAKGQGPEQYF
TRBV25-1 | CASSVMGRDTEAFF
TRBV28 | CASSLPAGREVNEQFF
TRBV20-1 | CSATGDSYEQYF
TRBV14 | CASSETSGRRNEQYF
TRBV4-2 | CASSQGLADYEQYF
TRBV6-6 | CASSRSLGLVSRNEQFF
TRBV20-1 | CSASRWASENYEQYF
TRBV7-3 | CASRAGTGYQTEQFF
TRBV13 | CASSPDVGNEQFF
TRBV13 | CASSLGTSGSSRYEQYF
TRBV30 | CAWSFADTQYF
TRBV12-3/TRBV12-4 | CASSFSSGDPYNEQFF
TRBV12-3/TRBV12-4 | CASALRTGRDEKLFF
TRBV7-2 | CASSPGSLRRETQYF
TRBV7-2 | CASSLYRGNNEQFF
TRBV6-5 | CASSLGYTSTDTQYF
TRBV19 | CASSTGGQGASGYTF